The source of this T cell receptor beta chain is a study of control samples from healthy donors and cancer patients. The repertoire was sequenced with immunoSEQ multiplex PCR; TCRdb's copy has only in-frame clones and lacks some. The sample consists of under 450,000 clones, 90% of them appearing once. The clonotype comes from a man aged 40-49 years with head and neck cancer. Sequences were obtained from PBMCs.

The CDR3, as DNA: TGTGCCACCAGTGGGGGAGTTGGTGAAAAACTGTTTTTT. Its protein product is CATSGGVGEKLFF. The chain has TRBV24-1 and TRBJ1-4; D uncertain. Germline CDR1 reads KGHDR; CDR2 reads SFDVKD. V was shortened by 5 bases and J by 7 bases, with 10 bases between the two germline ends. The CDR3 has 13 residues.